The next 32 T cell receptor beta chains were all read from a single sample in a study of cytomegalovirus exposure and HLA in healthy donors (TCRdb year 2017). Library preparation used the immunoSEQ multiplex PCR assay. For the multiplex PCR, a mixture combining 60 forward primers for TCR Vbeta segments and 13 reverse primers for TCR Jbeta segments was used. TCRdb obtained this table from immuneACCESS and retained in-frame rearrangements with V and J assigned. These tables miss some clones; where compared with another copy, unresolved V genes account for less than half of the shortfall, and the remainder is unexplained. Present in this sample are more than 65,000 clones, about 74% of which were seen just once. The top ten clonotypes cover more than 2.5% of the sample. The source material was PBMCs. The receptors come from a man aged 40-49 years in good health and CMV-seronegative.

A few counts support this clone. V is TRBV7-2 and J is TRBJ2-7; TRBD2 agrees at 8 bases. Germline V lookup: CDR1 SGHTA, CDR2 FQGNSA. Trimming removed 2 bases from V and 2 bases from J; junction bases left unmatched: 2. There are 14 residues in the CDR3. The CDR3: CASSLLGLAYEQYF. DNA for the CDR3: TGTGCCAGCAGCTTATTGGGACTAGCCTACGAGCAGTACTTC.

The V call is TRBV25-1, the J call TRBJ1-1, with D tentatively TRBD1 (6 bases). V lost 3 bases to trimming and J lost 10 bases, with 21 bases between them. The CDR3 is 15 residues long. CDR1 is MGHDK, CDR2 SYGVNS, per germline. CDR3 sequence reads: CASSDVQGRGRGAFF. For the CDR3, the DNA is TGTGCCAGCAGTGACGTACAGGGACGTGGTCGTGGAGCTTTCTTT. The variable domain in full, completed from reference TRBV25-1 and TRBJ1-1, reads EADIYQTPRYLVIGTGKKITLECSQTMGHDKMYWYQQDPGMELHLIHYSYGVNSTEKGDLSSESTVSRIRTEHFPLTLESARPSHTSQYLCASSDVQGRGRGAFFGQGTRLTVV.

This chain uses TRBV10-3 with TRBJ2-7; tentatively, D is TRBD1 (5 bases). CDR3 length equals 12 residues. CDR1 and CDR2 from the germline V gene are ENHRY and SYGVKD. V was pared by 5 bases and J by 5 bases, with 10 bases between. The CDR3 spells CAISQGFHEQYF. DNA of the CDR3: TGTGCCATCAGTCAGGGCTTCCACGAGCAGTACTTC.

This clone occurred a few times. The chain joins TRBV7-2 to TRBJ2-3; possible D gene TRBD2, 7 bases. The CDR3 runs to 16 residues. The V gene lost 4 bases and the J gene lost 2 bases, with 16 bases spanning the gap. The germline V gene has CDR1 SGHTA and CDR2 FQGNSA. CDR3 loop: CASSYELRGPTDTQYF. The CDR3 region has the DNA TGTGCCAGCAGCTATGAGTTGCGGGGGCCCACAGATACGCAGTATTTT. The full variable domain, its missing parts supplied by reference TRBV7-2 and TRBJ2-3, is GAGVSQSPSNKVTEKGKDVELRCDPISGHTALYWYRQSLGQGLEFLIYFQGNSAPDKSGLPSDRFSAERTGGSVSTLTIQRTQQEDSAVYLCASSYELRGPTDTQYFGPGTRLTVL.

The chain employs TRBV7-6 and TRBJ1-3; D is uncertain. The CDR3 length is 16 residues. V lost 1 base and J 0 bases, leaving 10 bases between the germline ends. The germline V gene encodes CDR1 SGHVS and CDR2 FNYEAQ. The DNA of the CDR3 is TGTGCCAGCAGCTTAGGCTCTGAGAGCTCTGGAAACACCATATATTTT. This gives the protein CASSLGSESSGNTIYF.

The rearrangement uses TRBV5-1 and TRBJ1-1, with 12 bases lining up with TRBD1. V was pared by 4 bases and J by 11 bases, with 12 bases of the junction left unmatched. The CDR3 covers 15 residues. CDR1 and CDR2 from the germline V gene are SGHRS and YFSETQ. DNA of the CDR3: TGCGCCAGCAGCCACGTAGGGGGACAGGGGGCTGGCGCTTTCTTT. This codes for CASSHVGGQGAGAFF.

The rearrangement joins TRBV5-5 to TRBJ1-6; D is possibly TRBD1 (6 bases). The CDR3 has 14 amino acids. Germline loops: CDR1 SGHKS, CDR2 YYEKEE (reference sequence). The germline V and J ends were trimmed by 1 base and 8 bases, with 10 bases remaining between them. This chain's CDR3 is CASSLTGLDSPLHF. DNA of the CDR3: TGTGCCAGCAGCTTGACAGGGTTGGATTCACCCCTCCACTTT.

The J gene is TRBJ2-7, the V gene TRBV6-5; 7 positions match TRBD1. J gave up 0 bases and V 5 bases, and 1 base lay outside the gene matches. This CDR3 contains 13 residues. Germline V gene sequence: CDR1 MNHEY, CDR2 SVGAGI. DNA for the CDR3: TGTGCCAGCAGTGGGACAGTCTCCTACGAGCAGTACTTC. This encodes CASSGTVSYEQYF.

The gene calls are TRBV6-1 and TRBJ1-2; D is undetermined. The V and J ends lost 5 bases and 4 bases respectively, with 11 bases between them. The CDR3 loop spans 13 amino acids. Germline loops: CDR1 MNHNS, CDR2 SASEGT. CDR3 sequence: CASSHDSVYGYTF. The DNA of the CDR3 is TGTGCCAGCAGTCACGACTCGGTCTATGGCTACACCTTC.

This clone appeared a few times. V usage is TRBV19 and J usage is TRBJ1-2; 8 bases line up with TRBD1. The CDR3 contains 15 residues. J was trimmed by 2 bases and V by 5 bases; bases with no gene match: 7. In germline, CDR1 is LNHDA, CDR2 SQIVND (reference sequence). CDR3 sequence: CASSVPGQANYGYTF. CDR3 DNA sequence: TGTGCCAGTAGTGTCCCGGGACAGGCGAACTATGGCTACACCTTC.

The chain is built from TRBV2 and TRBJ2-7, with 14 bases fitting TRBD2. Germline V lookup: CDR1 SNHLY, CDR2 FYNNEI. V was pared by 6 bases and J by 0 bases, with 7 bases of the junction left unmatched. There are 17 residues in the CDR3. The CDR3 nucleotides are TGTGCCAGCAGGGGGACTAGCGGGGGCTTTAGCTCCTACGAGCAGTACTTC. Protein product: CASRGTSGGFSSYEQYF.

The chain uses TRBV4-2 and TRBJ2-2; TRBD2 aligns across 10 bases. The V and J ends lost 6 bases and 3 bases, in that order; junction bases with no gene match: 4. The CDR3 covers 15 residues. CDR1 is LGHNA, CDR2 YNFKEQ, per germline. The CDR3 loop reads CASRLAGVDTGELFF. CDR3 sequence (DNA): TGTGCCAGCAGGCTAGCGGGGGTGGACACCGGGGAGCTGTTTTTT.

The V call is TRBV9, the J call TRBJ2-5; 11 nucleotides align to TRBD1. In germline, CDR1 is SGDLS, CDR2 YYNGEE. V lost 0 bases to trimming and J lost 5 bases; unmatched junction nucleotides: 0. This CDR3 comprises 14 residues. This CDR3 reads CASSVGDRGETQYF. CDR3 sequence (DNA): TGTGCCAGCAGCGTAGGGGACAGGGGGGAGACCCAGTACTTC.

V gene TRBV19 combines with J gene TRBJ2-5; tentative D call: TRBD2 (7 bases). The V and J ends lost 3 bases and 1 base respectively, with 9 bases between them. The germline V gene has CDR1 LNHDA and CDR2 SQIVND (reference sequence). The CDR3 runs 14 residues. The CDR3 nucleotides read TGTGCCAGTAGTATTGCGGGGGCCCAAGAGACCCAGTACTTC. Encoded protein: CASSIAGAQETQYF.

CDR3 nucleotides: TGTGCCAGCAGCAGAACTAGCGGGAGCACAGATACGCAGTATTTT. It is translated as CASSRTSGSTDTQYF. The gene calls are TRBV5-4 and TRBJ2-3; 9 nucleotides align to TRBD2. The CDR3 length is 15 residues. Unmatched junction bases numbered 3, after V lost 4 bases and J lost 0 bases. CDR1 is SGHNT, CDR2 YYREEE, per germline (reference sequence).

The chain combines TRBV4-3 with TRBJ2-2, with TRBD2 matching 10 bases. With V trimmed by 5 bases and J by 7 bases, 10 bases remained unmatched. CDR1 and CDR2 (germline): LGHNA, YSLEER. The CDR3 spans 16 residues. This CDR3 is CASSKVTSGEVGELFF. The DNA for the CDR3 is TGCGCCAGCAGCAAAGTCACTAGCGGGGAGGTCGGGGAGCTGTTTTTT.

The rearrangement joins TRBV30 to TRBJ2-1; 11 bases align to TRBD2. The V and J ends lost 5 bases and 1 base, in that order; junction bases with no gene match: 10. This CDR3 region has 17 residues. The germline CDR1 and CDR2 sequences are GTSNPN and SVGIG (reference sequence). The CDR3, as DNA: TGTGCCTGGTACTTTAGCGGGGGGGCGGGTTCCTACAATGAGCAGTTCTTC. This sequence encodes CAWYFSGGAGSYNEQFF.

The genes are TRBV7-6 and TRBJ1-2; TRBD1 is a possible D gene (6 bases). Trimming left V 5 bases short and J 7 bases short, with 14 bases between. Germline V gives CDR1 SGHVS, CDR2 FNYEAQ. The CDR3 runs 13 residues. CDR3 in DNA: TGTGCCAGCAGCCCCCTCGGGGGGGCTGGCTACACCTTC. Translating gives CASSPLGGAGYTF. Based on the CDR3 plus reference TRBV7-6 and TRBJ1-2, the full variable domain is GAGVSQSPRYKVTKRGQDVALRCDPISGHVSLYWYRQALGQGPEFLTYFNYEAQQDKSGLPNDRFSAERPEGSISTLTIQRTEQRDSAMYRCASSPLGGAGYTFGSGTRLTVV.

The genes are TRBV7-3 and TRBJ1-2, with 10 nucleotides matching TRBD1. This CDR3 region has 13 residues. V gave up 3 bases and J gave up 5 bases; unmatched junction bases: 0. CDR1 is SGHTA and CDR2 is FQGTGA in the germline V gene. CDR3 sequence (DNA): TGTGCCAGCAGCTTGGGACAGGGGTATGGCTACACCTTC. Translating it yields CASSLGQGYGYTF.

The CDR3 DNA reads TGTGCCAGCAGTTCCGCAGGGGCGAACACTGAAGCTTTCTTT. It translates to CASSSAGANTEAFF. The J gene is TRBJ1-1, the V gene TRBV28; D is perhaps TRBD1 (6 bases). This CDR3 comprises 14 residues. V was clipped by 4 bases and J by 1 base, with 10 bases between them. CDR1 is MDHEN and CDR2 is SYDVKM in the germline V gene.

CDR3 bases: TGTGCCAGCAGTTTCAACGGGGAAAACTATGGCTACACCTTC. It translates to CASSFNGENYGYTF. The chain employs TRBV28 and TRBJ1-2, with no clear D. Germline lookup yields CDR1 MDHEN and CDR2 SYDVKM. This CDR3 contains 14 residues. The V end was cut by 3 bases, the J end by 2 bases, with 10 bases between.

The J gene is TRBJ1-5, the V gene TRBV7-8; 9 nucleotides align to TRBD1. In germline, CDR1 is SGHVS, CDR2 FQNEAQ. The V and J ends lost 3 bases and 7 bases, in that order; junction bases with no gene match: 1. This CDR3 is 13 amino acids long. CDR3 DNA: TGTGCCAGCAGCTTGGGACAGGGCCAGCCCCAGCATTTT. It translates to CASSLGQGQPQHF.

Only a few counts were recorded for this clone. This chain connects TRBV10-2 to TRBJ2-3; 9 positions agree with TRBD2. The CDR3 contains 14 residues. V lost 3 bases and J lost 4; bases outside the gene matches: 2. The germline V gene encodes CDR1 WSHSY and CDR2 SAAADI. DNA of the CDR3: TGCGCCAGCAGTGATCTAGCGGGGTCAGATACGCAGTATTTT. It specifies CASSDLAGSDTQYF.

The CDR3 nucleotides read TGTGCCAGCAGCCCGACAGGGAACGAGCAGTACTTC. This codes for CASSPTGNEQYF. The V and J genes are TRBV7-2 and TRBJ2-7, with TRBD1 matching 7 bases. The germline CDR1 and CDR2 sequences are SGHTA and FQGNSA. CDR3 length: 12 amino acids. V trimming: 5 bases; J trimming: 5 bases; junction bases outside the gene matches: 3.

This clone was picked up one time. This sequence joins TRBV21-1 and TRBJ2-5; the table's D call, TRBD1, has no DNA check behind it. TRBV21-1 is flagged as a pseudogene. CDR3 length: 15 amino acids. CDR3 amino acids: CARPPTGDLQETQYF. In DNA, the CDR3 is TGTGCCAGACCGCCGACAGGGGACCTCCAAGAGACCCAGTACTTC.

This sequence joins TRBV18 and TRBJ1-1, with TRBD1 identical over 9 bases. The CDR3 sequence is 16 residues long. Germline values: CDR1 KGHSH, CDR2 LQKENI. The J segment lost 1 base and the V segment lost 4 bases, leaving 7 bases of the junction unmatched. CDR3 nucleotide sequence: TGTGCCAGCTCACGTTCGGGGACAGGGTCGAACACTGAAGCTTTCTTT. Its translation is CASSRSGTGSNTEAFF.

V is TRBV10-3 and J is TRBJ1-5, with D unresolved. The CDR3 is made up of 13 amino acids. CDR1 and CDR2 (germline): ENHRY, SYGVKD. V was cut by 0 bases and J by 9 bases, with 9 bases left in between. The CDR3 sequence: CAISESAGRPQHF. The CDR3 DNA follows: TGTGCCATCAGTGAGTCGGCAGGCCGGCCCCAGCATTTT.

The chain couples TRBV7-2 to TRBJ1-1, with D hard to call. The V and J ends lost 5 bases and 8 bases respectively, with 18 bases between them. This CDR3 comprises 14 residues. Germline-derived CDR1 and CDR2 are SGHTA and FQGNSA. The DNA of the CDR3 is TGTGCCAGCAGCCCGACTGCCGGGTCAAGGGAAGCTTTCTTT. Residues: CASSPTAGSREAFF.

V usage is TRBV5-1 and J usage is TRBJ2-1; 11 bases line up with TRBD2. Germline V gives CDR1 SGHRS, CDR2 YFSETQ. The CDR3 totals 16 residues. V trimming: 1 base; J trimming: 7 bases; junction bases outside the gene matches: 7. The CDR3 DNA is TGCGCCAGCAGCTTGACCCTAGCGGGGGGCCCTAATGAGCAGTTCTTC. It is translated as CASSLTLAGGPNEQFF.

The chain couples TRBV7-2 to TRBJ1-2; the D is unclear. CDR3 length: 14 residues. Trimming pared 0 bases from V and 4 bases from J, leaving 9 bases between. Per the germline V gene, CDR1 is SGHTA and CDR2 is FQGNSA. The CDR3 DNA follows: TGTGCCAGCAGCTTAGCTACGGACTTCTATGGCTACACCTTC. Encoded protein: CASSLATDFYGYTF.

In DNA, the CDR3 is TGTGCCAGCAGCTTAACTTCCATTCGCAGCGGAGGGCGCTCCTACAATGAGCAGTTCTTC. This encodes CASSLTSIRSGGRSYNEQFF. The chain is built from TRBV7-6 and TRBJ2-1; tentative D call: TRBD2 (6 bases). Per the germline V gene, CDR1 is SGHVS and CDR2 is FNYEAQ. The CDR3 loop spans 20 amino acids. Trimming removed 2 bases from V and 0 bases from J, with 23 bases in between.

The chain uses TRBV5-6 and TRBJ2-7, with 11 bases aligning to TRBD1. The J segment lost 3 bases and the V segment lost 4 bases, leaving 6 bases of the junction unmatched. The CDR3 contains 15 residues. Germline V gives CDR1 SGHDT, CDR2 YYEEEE. As DNA, the CDR3 is TGTGCCAGCAGCGGCGGACAGGGGGCTATCTACGAGCAGTACTTC. Translated, it gives CASSGGQGAIYEQYF.